The rows below give T cell receptor beta chains drawn from one sample of a study of Ad26.COV2.S vaccination and SARS-CoV-2 variants. Sequenced by immunoSEQ multiplex PCR; TCRdb stores in-frame clones only, minus some. This table holds hundreds of thousands of clones, more than 70% found once. Sequenced here: peripheral blood, sampled in a trial of Ad26.COV2.S vaccine versus placebo. Receptors originate from a person between 18 and 65 years old who received the Ad26.COV2.S COVID-19 vaccine or a placebo. Both conserved end residues are trimmed from each CDR3.

j_gene,v_gene,CDR3aa
TRBJ1-2,TRBV15,ATSRDRQAWGDVYT
TRBJ1-6,TRBV4-2,ASSQDPARVNSPLH
TRBJ1-2,TRBV10-3,AISEYEGANYGYT
TRBJ1-4,TRBV6-5,ASRVTGATNEKLF
TRBJ1-1,TRBV7-9,ASSSLGDRKDTEAF
TRBJ2-7,TRBV7-9,ASRHWTERSYEQY
TRBJ2-5,TRBV7-3,ATLVGSRTQY
TRBJ2-7,TRBV19,ASSIKVATGSYEQY
TRBJ2-3,TRBV6-2/TRBV6-3,ASSYSKGAGSTDTQY
TRBJ2-1,TRBV3-1/TRBV3-2,ASSQVLAGIIYNEQF
TRBJ2-7,TRBV6-5,ASSYSLGASYEQY
TRBJ2-2,TRBV7-3,ASSSGAFNGELF
TRBJ2-1,TRBV7-8,ASSLVRSIYNEQF
TRBJ2-5,TRBV5-1,ASSLASGVGETQY
TRBJ1-5,TRBV5-6,ASTLSPRAGFSNQPQH
TRBJ2-5,TRBV5-1,ASSLAGGAYQETQY
TRBJ2-2,TRBV5-1,ASSSGLAGGELF
TRBJ1-2,TRBV27,ASGTGGVGGYT
TRBJ2-2,TRBV2,ASSGSAAGELF